What follows are 15 T cell receptor beta chains derived from one specimen sequenced in a study of shared clonotypes between healthy human individuals. Measured with immunoSEQ multiplex PCR; TCRdb has only the in-frame clones, and not every one. Of about 490,000 clones listed, over 75% are singletons. Sequencing was performed on PBMCs. The receptor set was obtained from a woman between 40 and 50 years old in good health. Some clones in this sample may be carry-over from other donors' samples.

The rearrangement uses TRBV27 and TRBJ2-7, with a possible D match to TRBD1 (6 bases). CDR3 length equals 13 residues. The germline CDR1 and CDR2 sequences are MNHEY and SMNVEV (reference sequence). V dropped 6 bases and J dropped 0 bases, with 9 bases sitting between them. CDR3 coding DNA: TGTGCCAGCAGCCGGACAGTCTCCTACGAGCAGTACTTC. Protein sequence: CASSRTVSYEQYF.

Of note for this clone: A far more abundant clone sits one base away, making this likely a read error. This chain links TRBV7-9 with TRBJ1-5, with 7 bases matching TRBD1. Per germline, CDR1 SEHNR and CDR2 FQNEAQ (reference sequence). The CDR3 totals 15 residues. Losses at the gene ends were 1 base for V and 7 bases for J; bases not matched to a gene: 7. In DNA form, the CDR3 reads TGTGCCAGCAGCTTAGGGGGGACAGCGGGGCAGCCCCAGCATTTT. It codes for CASSLGGTAGQPQHF. The variable domain in full, completed from reference TRBV7-9 and TRBJ1-5, reads DTGVSQNPRHKITKRGQNVTFRCDPISEHNRLYWYRQTLGQGPEFLTYFQNEAQLEKSRLLSDRFSAERPKGSFSTLEIQRTEQGDSAMYLCASSLGGTAGQPQHFGDGTRLSIL.

Worth noting for this clone: A far larger clone is one base from this, pointing to a likely read error. Other DNA variants within this sample encode the same CDR3. V and J are TRBV4-2 and TRBJ2-6; tentatively, D is TRBD1 (6 bases). Looked up from germline, CDR1 is LGHNA and CDR2 is YNFKEQ. The CDR3 is made up of 16 amino acids. This chain's CDR3 is CASSQDRGSGANVLTF. The CDR3, as DNA: TGTGCCAGCAGCCAAGACAGGGGATCTGGGGCCAACGTCCTTACTTTC.

J is TRBJ2-1 and V is TRBV28; 7 nucleotides match TRBD2. V was clipped by 3 bases and J by 5 bases; unmatched bases: 7. Germline loops: CDR1 MDHEN, CDR2 SYDVKM. The CDR3 has 15 amino acids. CDR3 coding DNA: TGTGCCAGCAGTTTCGGCGGGAGTAGCCACAATGAGCAGTTCTTC. It is translated as CASSFGGSSHNEQFF.

To note about this clone: One base away lies a much larger clone, so this may be a sequencing read error. The same CDR3 also results from other DNA sequences found in this sample. CDR3 region: CASSVTSGNTGELFF. The CDR3 region has the DNA TGTGCCAGCAGCGTGACTAGCGGGAACACCGGGGAGCTGTTTTTT. The rearrangement joins TRBV9 to TRBJ2-2; 9 positions agree with TRBD2. V shed 2 bases, J shed 1 base, and the junction held 0 bases outside the gene matches. Germline V lookup: CDR1 SGDLS, CDR2 YYNGEE. The CDR3 sequence is 15 residues long. Full variable domain (rest looked up from reference TRBV9 and TRBJ2-2): DSGVTQTPKHLITATGQRVTLRCSPRSGDLSVYWYQQSLDQGLQFLIQYYNGEERAKGNILERFSAQQFPDLHSELNLSSLELGDSALYFCASSVTSGNTGELFFGEGSRLTVL.

A word on this clone: A read error may account for a junction end that differs from germline. V is TRBV7-9 and J is TRBJ1-2, with a possible D match to TRBD1 (6 bases). CDR3 size: 9 residues. From germline, CDR1 is SEHNR and CDR2 FQNEAQ (reference sequence). The DNA for the CDR3 is TGTGCCAGCGGTAACAGGGATCTCTTC. Protein sequence: CASGNRDLF.

A remark on this clone: A far larger clone is one base from this, pointing to a likely read error. Additional DNA sequences in this sample encode the identical CDR3. The chain joins TRBV27 to TRBJ1-2, with 9 bases fitting TRBD1. Germline CDR1 and CDR2: MNHEY and SMNVEV (reference sequence). The CDR3 runs 15 residues. As DNA, the CDR3 is TGTGCCAGCAGTCCGAGACAGGGGGGGAACTATGGCTACACCTTT. It yields the protein CASSPRQGGNYGYTF.

About this clone itself: One base separates it from a far larger clone, so it is likely a read error. Different DNA sequences within this sample yield the same CDR3. The chain uses TRBV18 and TRBJ1-1; TRBD1 agrees at 8 bases. CDR3 length equals 12 residues. The V gene's germline CDR1 is KGHSH and CDR2 LQKENI. V gave up 2 bases and J gave up 7 bases; unmatched junction bases: 0. CDR3 sequence: CASSPGQGEAFF. The CDR3 DNA reads as TGTGCCAGCTCACCAGGACAGGGTGAAGCTTTCTTT.

This clone was observed a handful of times. The rearrangement links TRBV7-8 to TRBJ2-7, with D tentatively TRBD1 (7 bases). The CDR3 totals 18 residues. The germline V gene encodes CDR1 SGHVS and CDR2 FQNEAQ. The V gene lost 3 bases and the J gene lost 9 bases, with 30 bases spanning the gap. CDR3 amino acids: CASSLRGQGVAGTDLQYF. For the CDR3, the DNA is TGTGCCAGCAGCTTGAGGGGCCAGGGGGTGGCGGGAACGGATCTGCAGTACTTC.

The chain has TRBV5-1 and TRBJ2-3; no firm D call. V lost 0 bases, J lost 3 bases, and 8 bases lay in between. Germline V gives CDR1 SGHRS, CDR2 YFSETQ. This CDR3 is built from 14 residues. The CDR3 region has the DNA TGCGCCAGCAGCTTGGTCGGCGAAACAGATACGCAGTATTTT. Translating gives CASSLVGETDTQYF.

This clone appeared many times. Other DNA sequences in the sample encode the same CDR3. The CDR3 loop reads CASRTQGQGEKLFF. The DNA for the CDR3 is TGTGCCAGCAGAACACAGGGCCAGGGGGAAAAACTGTTTTTT. The J gene is TRBJ1-4, the V gene TRBV28; D is possibly TRBD1 (6 bases). Germline CDR1 MDHEN, CDR2 SYDVKM. Trimming took 6 bases from V and 8 from J, leaving 16 bases between them. The CDR3 length is 14 residues.

The chain has TRBV11-2 and TRBJ2-7; maybe TRBD1 (5 bases). The germline gives CDR1 SGHAT, CDR2 FQNNGV. The V and J ends lost 0 bases and 2 bases respectively, with 20 bases between them. This CDR3 is 18 amino acids long. CDR3 residues: CASSLDSVRWGPPYEQYF. CDR3 sequence (DNA): TGTGCCAGCAGCTTAGATTCGGTTCGTTGGGGCCCACCCTACGAGCAGTACTTC.

J is TRBJ2-5 and V is TRBV5-1, with 7 bases lining up with TRBD1. Germline CDR1 and CDR2: SGHRS and YFSETQ. V lost 4 bases, J lost 5 bases, and 5 bases stayed unmatched. The CDR3 consists of 13 residues. The CDR3 DNA follows: TGCGCCAGCAGCCCAACAGGGGCGGAGACCCAGTACTTC. It yields the protein CASSPTGAETQYF.

Of note for this clone: A read error likely explains this, since a far larger clone differs by one base. This rearrangement joins TRBV29-1 to TRBJ2-3; TRBD1 matches at 9 bases. The CDR3 sequence is 15 residues long. The V segment lost 2 bases and the J segment 6 bases; nucleotides outside the gene matches: 9. Germline CDR1 is SQVTM and CDR2 is ANQGSEA. The CDR3 coding sequence is TGCAGCGTTGAAAGGGGGACAGGGTGTTCGGATACGCAGTATTTT. This codes for CSVERGTGCSDTQYF.

This clone was seen at least ten times. J is TRBJ2-5 and V is TRBV27, with D perhaps assigned TRBD1 or TRBD2 (5 bases each). TRBJ2-7 matches the DNA end more closely, so the J call is doubtful. The germline CDR1 and CDR2 sequences are MNHEY and SMNVEV (reference sequence). CDR3 length: 12 residues. The CDR3 protein is CASSFGTHEQYF. CDR3 nucleotide sequence: TGTGCCAGCAGTTTCGGGACCCACGAGCAGTACTTC.